The rows below give T cell receptor beta chains drawn from one sample of a study of PD-1 blockade in classical Hodgkin lymphoma. TCRdb's table, derived via immunoSEQ multiplex PCR, lists solely in-frame clones and lacks some. The data hold tens of thousands of clones, with just over 70% observed a single time. Sample: peripheral blood mononuclear cells (PBMCs), taken before the second cycle of nivolumab. These receptors all stem from a human donor with classical Hodgkin lymphoma. The CDR3 runs from the conserved cysteine through the conserved F or W. D genes are given only for firm matches. Clone sizes are given selectively: once, few, many, or a class where the clone is expanded.

>TRBJ2-7|TRBV7-9|medium-sized|NA
CASSRTVPGEQYF
TGTGCCAGCAGCAGAACGGTTCCGGGCGAGCAGTACTTC
>TRBJ2-7|TRBV6-5|NA|TRBD2
CASSYSAGLPEQYF
TGTGCCAGCAGTTACTCAGCGGGACTACCCGAGCAGTACTTC
>TRBJ2-7|TRBV7-9|NA|NA
CASSLGGLEQYF
TGTGCCAGCAGCTTAGGTGGCCTCGAGCAGTACTTC
>TRBJ1-2|TRBV5-1|NA|TRBD1
CASSTVGGAHGYTF
TGCGCCAGCAGCACCGTAGGGGGCGCACATGGCTACACCTTC
>TRBJ1-1|TRBV6-6|NA|TRBD1
CASSNRQGGHGEAFF
TGTGCCAGCAGTAATCGACAGGGGGGGCATGGTGAAGCTTTCTTT
>TRBJ1-1|TRBV7-8|few|NA
CASSFPGLNTEAFF
TGTGCCAGCAGCTTTCCAGGGTTGAACACTGAAGCTTTCTTT
>TRBJ1-2|TRBV19|NA|NA
CASSPWTVRSYGYTF
TGTGCCAGTAGTCCCTGGACCGTACGAAGCTATGGCTACACCTTC
>TRBJ2-5|TRBV11-3|NA|NA
CASSLDGSRPQYF
TGTGCCAGCAGCTTAGATGGTTCGCGACCCCAGTACTTC
>TRBJ1-5|TRBV7-2|NA|NA
CASSFQGSNQPQHF
TGTGCCAGCAGCTTTCAGGGAAGCAATCAGCCCCAGCATTTT
>TRBJ1-4|TRBV11-2|NA|NA
CASSGRAFNEKLFF
TGTGCCAGCAGCGGGCGGGCTTTTAATGAAAAACTGTTTTTT
>TRBJ1-2|TRBV27|NA|NA
CASSLLPREDNYGYTF
TGTGCCAGCAGTCTCCTCCCCAGGGAGGACAACTATGGCTACACCTTC
>TRBJ2-3|TRBV5-1|NA|TRBD2
CASSLLAGVRTDTQYF
TGCGCCAGCAGCTTACTAGCGGGGGTTCGCACAGATACGCAGTATTTT
>TRBJ2-7|TRBV11-2|NA|NA
CASSLVHEQYF
TGTGCCAGCAGCTTAGTCCACGAGCAGTACTTC
>TRBJ1-2|TRBV19|NA|NA
CASSRGQFYGYTF
TGTGCCAGTAGTAGAGGCCAGTTCTATGGCTACACCTTC
>TRBJ1-3|TRBV18|NA|NA
CASSPQNGGNTIYF
TGTGCCAGCTCACCACAAAACGGGGGCAACACCATATATTTT
>TRBJ2-1|TRBV5-1|NA|TRBD2
CASIEVAGASNEQFF
TGCGCCAGCATTGAGGTAGCGGGAGCCTCCAATGAGCAGTTCTTC
>TRBJ2-1|TRBV9|NA|TRBD2
CASSESTSGRTPYNEQFF
TGTGCCAGCAGCGAATCGACTAGCGGGAGAACCCCCTACAATGAGCAGTTCTTC
>TRBJ2-5|TRBV2|once|TRBD2
CASSDPLAGWGETQYF
TGTGCCAGCAGTGATCCCCTAGCGGGGTGGGGTGAGACCCAGTACTTC
>TRBJ2-7|TRBV4-1|NA|TRBD2
CASSQDLAGRWYEQYF
TGCGCCAGCAGCCAAGACCTAGCGGGGAGGTGGTACGAGCAGTACTTC
>TRBJ1-5|TRBV6-1|NA|NA
CASSLGGTNQPQHF
TGTGCCAGCAGCCTCGGCGGGACGAATCAGCCCCAGCATTTT
>TRBJ2-7|TRBV29-1|NA|NA
CSVEEGETGTTYEQYF
TGCAGCGTTGAAGAGGGAGAAACAGGGACAACCTACGAGCAGTACTTC
>TRBJ1-1|TRBV5-6|NA|NA
CASSRGRMNTEAFF
TGTGCCAGCAGCCGGGGACGGATGAACACTGAAGCTTTCTTT
>TRBJ2-2|TRBV11-2|NA|TRBD2
CASSLDGSGRAPGELFF
TGTGCCAGCAGCTTAGATGGTAGCGGGAGGGCCCCCGGGGAGCTGTTTTTT
>TRBJ2-1|TRBV11-3|NA|NA
CASSLDSPDEQFF
TGTGCCAGCAGCTTAGACTCGCCCGATGAGCAGTTCTTC
>TRBJ2-7|TRBV5-8|few|TRBD1
CASSLAGTGRRYEQYF
TGTGCCAGCAGCTTGGCCGGGACAGGGAGGCGCTACGAGCAGTACTTC
>TRBJ2-5|TRBV14|few|TRBD1
CATPETQGAYQETQYF
TGTGCCACCCCTGAGACCCAGGGGGCGTACCAAGAGACCCAGTACTTC
>TRBJ2-1|TRBV5-4|NA|NA
CASSLDRENEQFF
TGTGCCAGCAGCTTAGACCGGGAGAATGAGCAGTTCTTC
>TRBJ2-3|TRBV19|NA|TRBD2
CASSLAGGPGDTQYF
TGTGCCAGTAGTCTAGCGGGAGGGCCTGGGGATACGCAGTATTTT
>TRBJ1-1|TRBV5-4|few|TRBD1
CASSLTGGLNTEAFF
TGTGCCAGCAGCTTGACAGGGGGCCTGAACACTGAAGCTTTCTTT
>TRBJ1-2|TRBV28|NA|NA
CASSLFRGYGYTF
TGTGCCAGCAGTTTATTCCGGGGGTATGGCTACACCTTC